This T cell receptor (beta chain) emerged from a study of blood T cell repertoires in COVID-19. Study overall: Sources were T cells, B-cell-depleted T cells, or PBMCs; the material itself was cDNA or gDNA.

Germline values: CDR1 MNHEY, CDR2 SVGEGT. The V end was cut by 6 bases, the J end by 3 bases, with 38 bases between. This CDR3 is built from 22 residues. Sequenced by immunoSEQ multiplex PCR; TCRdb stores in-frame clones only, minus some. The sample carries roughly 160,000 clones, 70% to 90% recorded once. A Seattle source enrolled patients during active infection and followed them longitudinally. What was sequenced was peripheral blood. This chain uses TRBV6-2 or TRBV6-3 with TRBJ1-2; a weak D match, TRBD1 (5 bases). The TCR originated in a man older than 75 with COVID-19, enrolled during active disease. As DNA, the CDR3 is TGTGCCAGCAGCCCCCTTATGTCGTTGGCGTGGGGCCGGAGGGGTATGGACTATGGCTACACCTTC. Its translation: CASSPLMSLAWGRRGMDYGYTF.